This paragraph covers one TCR beta chain sequence. Its target is not known. This sample stems from a study of OX40 agonist ivuxolimab in advanced cancers. About the study: A history of anti-PD-1, anti-PD-L1 or anti-CTLA-4 therapy was acceptable, and approximately 40% had some. Study-level points and caveats: The 0.1-3.0 mg/kg partial responders had among the lowest clonal expansion.

V dropped 7 bases and J dropped 0 bases, with 10 bases sitting between them. The V gene's germline CDR1 is SQVTM and CDR2 ANQGSEA. The CDR3 consists of 13 residues. Prior autoimmune disease or systemic immunosuppression barred patients. Profiling relied on immunoSEQ multiplex PCR, and the TCRdb table lists in-frame clones only, not all of them. The sample contains tens of thousands of clones, more than 75% of which appear only once. The receptor was derived from an adult with an advanced solid tumor such as melanoma, head and neck, liver or kidney cancer. The sequences come from CD4+ or CD8+ T cells sorted from blood, collected in a trial of the OX40 agonist ivuxolimab. The chain links TRBV29-1 to TRBJ2-1, with D tentatively TRBD1 (6 bases). The CDR3 here is CSGQGTSYNEQFF. The CDR3 region has the DNA TGCAGCGGGCAGGGGACCTCCTACAATGAGCAGTTCTTC.